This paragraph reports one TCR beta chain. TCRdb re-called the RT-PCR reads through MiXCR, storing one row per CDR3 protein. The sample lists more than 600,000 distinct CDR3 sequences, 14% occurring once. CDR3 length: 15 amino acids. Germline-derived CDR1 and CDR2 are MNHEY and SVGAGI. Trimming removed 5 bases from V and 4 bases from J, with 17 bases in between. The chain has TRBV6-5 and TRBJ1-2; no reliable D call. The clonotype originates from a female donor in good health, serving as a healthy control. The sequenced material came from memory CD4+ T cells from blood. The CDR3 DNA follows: TGTGCCAGCAGTCGAACGATCGGACGGACCTATGGCTACACCTTC. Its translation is CASSRTIGRTYGYTF.